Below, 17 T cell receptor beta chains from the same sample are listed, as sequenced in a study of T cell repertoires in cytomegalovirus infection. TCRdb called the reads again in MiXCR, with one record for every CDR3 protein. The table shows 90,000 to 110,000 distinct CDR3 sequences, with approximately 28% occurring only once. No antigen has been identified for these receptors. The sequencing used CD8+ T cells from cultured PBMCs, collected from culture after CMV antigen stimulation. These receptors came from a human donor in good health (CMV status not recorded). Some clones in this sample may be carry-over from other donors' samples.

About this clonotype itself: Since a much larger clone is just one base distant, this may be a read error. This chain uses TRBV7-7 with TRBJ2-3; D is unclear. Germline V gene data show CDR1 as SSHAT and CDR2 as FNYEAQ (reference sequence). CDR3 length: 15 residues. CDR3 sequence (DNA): TGTACCAGCAGCTTAGGGATTTCTAGCACAGATACGCAGTATTTT. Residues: CTSSLGISSTDTQYF.

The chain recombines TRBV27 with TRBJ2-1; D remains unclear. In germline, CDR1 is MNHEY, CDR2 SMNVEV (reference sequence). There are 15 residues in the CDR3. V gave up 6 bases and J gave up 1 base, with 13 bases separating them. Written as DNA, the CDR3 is TGTGCCAGCAGCCCCTACTCCGGGTCCTACAATGAGCAGTTCTTC. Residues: CASSPYSGSYNEQFF.

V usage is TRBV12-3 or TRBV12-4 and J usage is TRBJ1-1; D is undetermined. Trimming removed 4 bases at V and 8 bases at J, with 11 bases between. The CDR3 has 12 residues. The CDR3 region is CASSWDSVEAFF. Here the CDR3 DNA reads TGTGCCAGCAGTTGGGATTCAGTGGAAGCTTTCTTT.

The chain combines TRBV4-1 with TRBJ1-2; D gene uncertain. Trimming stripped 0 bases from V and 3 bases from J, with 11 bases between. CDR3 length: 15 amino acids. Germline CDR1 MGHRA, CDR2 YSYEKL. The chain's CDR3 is CASSQDMVVDYGYTF. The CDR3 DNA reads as TGCGCCAGCAGCCAAGATATGGTAGTAGACTATGGCTACACCTTC.

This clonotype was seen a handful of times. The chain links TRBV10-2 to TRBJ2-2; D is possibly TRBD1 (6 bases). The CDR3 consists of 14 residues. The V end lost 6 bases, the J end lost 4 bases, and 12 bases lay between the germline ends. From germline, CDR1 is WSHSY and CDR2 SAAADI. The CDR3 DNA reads TGCGCCAGCAGGGGGGCCTCGGGCACCGGGGAGCTGTTTTTT. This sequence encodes CASRGASGTGELFF.

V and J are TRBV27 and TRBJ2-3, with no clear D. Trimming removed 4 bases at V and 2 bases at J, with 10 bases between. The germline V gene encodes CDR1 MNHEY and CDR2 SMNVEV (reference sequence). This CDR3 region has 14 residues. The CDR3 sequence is CASSWAGTTDTQYF. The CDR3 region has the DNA TGTGCCAGCAGTTGGGCTGGAACCACAGATACGCAGTATTTT.

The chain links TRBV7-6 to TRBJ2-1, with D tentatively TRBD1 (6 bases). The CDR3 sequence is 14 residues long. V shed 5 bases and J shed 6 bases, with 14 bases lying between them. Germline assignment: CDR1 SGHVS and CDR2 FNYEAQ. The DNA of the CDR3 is TGTGCCAGCAGCCCCAGGGGTTGGGGCAATGAGCAGTTCTTC. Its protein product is CASSPRGWGNEQFF.

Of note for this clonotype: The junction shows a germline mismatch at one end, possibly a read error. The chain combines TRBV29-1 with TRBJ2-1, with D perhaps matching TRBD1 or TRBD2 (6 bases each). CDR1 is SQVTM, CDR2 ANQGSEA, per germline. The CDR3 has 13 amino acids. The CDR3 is CSVEGGFLVEQFF. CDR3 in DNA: TGCAGCGTCGAAGGGGGGTTTTTGGTTGAGCAGTTCTTC.

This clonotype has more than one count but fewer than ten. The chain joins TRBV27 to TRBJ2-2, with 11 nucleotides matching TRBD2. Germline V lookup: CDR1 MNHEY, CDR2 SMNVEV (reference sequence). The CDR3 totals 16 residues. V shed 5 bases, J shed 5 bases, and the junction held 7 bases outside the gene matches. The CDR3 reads CASSPQLAGVTGELFF. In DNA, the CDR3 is TGTGCCAGCAGTCCGCAACTAGCGGGGGTTACCGGGGAGCTGTTTTTT.

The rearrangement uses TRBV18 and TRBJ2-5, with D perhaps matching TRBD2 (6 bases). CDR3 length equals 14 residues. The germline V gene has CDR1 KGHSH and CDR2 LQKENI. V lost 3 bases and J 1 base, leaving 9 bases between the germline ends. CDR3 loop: CASSPRGTQETQYF. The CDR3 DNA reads TGTGCCAGCTCACCCCGGGGGACCCAAGAGACCCAGTACTTC.

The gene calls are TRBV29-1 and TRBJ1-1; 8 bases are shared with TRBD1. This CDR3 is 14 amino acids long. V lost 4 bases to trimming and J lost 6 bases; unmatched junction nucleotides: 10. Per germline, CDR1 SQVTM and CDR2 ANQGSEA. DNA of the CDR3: TGCAGCGTTGCGCAGGGGGCTCCTATGCCTGAAGCTTTCTTT. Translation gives CSVAQGAPMPEAFF.

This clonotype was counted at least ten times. The CDR3, as DNA: TGTGCCAGCAGTATAAACAGGGGGACTGAAGCTTTCTTT. The encoded protein is CASSINRGTEAFF. The chain combines TRBV27 with TRBJ1-1; 8 positions match TRBD1. The junction had 4 bases not matched to a gene; V was cut back by 5 bases and J by 5 bases. This CDR3 contains 13 residues. The V gene's germline CDR1 is MNHEY and CDR2 SMNVEV (reference sequence).

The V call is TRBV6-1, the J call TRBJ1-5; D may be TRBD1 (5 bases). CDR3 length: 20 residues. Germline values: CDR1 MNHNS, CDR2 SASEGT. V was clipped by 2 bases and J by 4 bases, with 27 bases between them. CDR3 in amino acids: CASSEIDPLLRDGENQPQHF. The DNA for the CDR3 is TGTGCCAGCAGTGAAATAGACCCACTATTGAGGGACGGGGAGAATCAGCCCCAGCATTTT.

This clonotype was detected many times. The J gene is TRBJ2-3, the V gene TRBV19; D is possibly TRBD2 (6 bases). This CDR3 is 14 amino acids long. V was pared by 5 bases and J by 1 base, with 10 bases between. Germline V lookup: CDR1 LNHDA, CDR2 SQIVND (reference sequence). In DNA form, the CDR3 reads TGTGCCAGTAGTTACGGCGGGGGCACAGATACGCAGTATTTT. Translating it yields CASSYGGGTDTQYF.

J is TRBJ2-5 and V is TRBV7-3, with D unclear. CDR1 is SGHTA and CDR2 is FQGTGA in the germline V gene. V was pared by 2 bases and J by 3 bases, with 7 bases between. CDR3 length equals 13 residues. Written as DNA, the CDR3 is TGTGCCAGCAGCTTATGGCCAGAAGAGACCCAGTACTTC. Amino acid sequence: CASSLWPEETQYF.

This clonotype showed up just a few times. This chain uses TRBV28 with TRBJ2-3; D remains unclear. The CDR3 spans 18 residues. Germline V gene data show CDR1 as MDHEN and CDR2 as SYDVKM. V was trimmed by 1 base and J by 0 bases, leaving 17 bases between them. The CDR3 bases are TGTGCCAGCAGTTTATATACCGTCTCGGACCTTAGCACAGATACGCAGTATTTT. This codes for CASSLYTVSDLSTDTQYF.

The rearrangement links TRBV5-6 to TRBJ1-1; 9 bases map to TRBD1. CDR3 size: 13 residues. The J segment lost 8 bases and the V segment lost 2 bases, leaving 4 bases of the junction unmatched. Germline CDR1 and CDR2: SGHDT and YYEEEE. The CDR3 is CASSFGQGTEAFF. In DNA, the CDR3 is TGTGCCAGCAGCTTTGGACAGGGGACAGAAGCTTTCTTT.